The sequence of this T cell receptor (beta chain) was determined in a study of response to subunit inactivated influenza vaccine. Notes on the study in general: A suggestion made by the authors is that each seasonal influenza vaccination recruits few new T cells.

MiXCR was run by TCRdb on the RT-PCR reads, yielding one entry per CDR3 protein. The repertoire holds 650,000 to 700,000 distinct CDR3 sequences, less than 20% seen once, with around a tenth in the top ten. As regards this clonotype: What it binds is not known.

The receptor comes from a man between 50 and 59 years old who received an inactivated influenza vaccine. This specimen was PBMCs from blood, taken 11 to 12 days after vaccination.

CDR3 nucleotide sequence: TGTGCCAGCAGCGGACTGGGACAGGGCACAGATACGCAGTATTTT. Translating gives CASSGLGQGTDTQYF. This chain connects TRBV9 to TRBJ2-3, with 8 positions matching TRBD1. The CDR3 runs 15 residues. The germline gives CDR1 SGDLS, CDR2 YYNGEE. After removal of 3 bases from V and 1 base from J, the junction contained 4 bases not matched to a gene.